The 17 T cell receptor beta chains in this list originate from one sample, sequenced in a study of T cell responses to AZD1222 COVID-19 vaccine. Method: immunoSEQ multiplex PCR; TCRdb's copy keeps in-frame clones and lacks some. The table shows about 200,000 clones, with 91% occurring only once. The sequencing here drew on peripheral blood, taken 28 days after the second AZD1222 dose. The origin of the receptors is an adult who received the AZD1222 COVID-19 vaccine.

The gene calls are TRBV28 and TRBJ1-2; 7 nucleotides line up with TRBD1. The CDR3 has 15 residues. With 5 bases clipped from V and 4 bases from J, the junction kept 10 bases outside the gene matches. Per the germline V gene, CDR1 is MDHEN and CDR2 is SYDVKM. The CDR3 nucleotides read TGTGCCAGCAGTCCCCCCCCGGGACAGAGCTATGGCTACACCTTC. Encoded protein: CASSPPPGQSYGYTF.

The V gene is TRBV2, the J gene TRBJ2-7, with D maybe TRBD1 (6 bases). V was shortened by 7 bases and J by 3 bases, with 13 bases between the two germline ends. The CDR3 contains 13 residues. Germline V gene data show CDR1 as SNHLY and CDR2 as FYNNEI. The CDR3 here is CASTRDTNYEQYF. The CDR3 nucleotides read TGTGCCAGCACCAGGGACACCAACTACGAGCAGTACTTC.

This sequence joins TRBV28 and TRBJ1-4; D may be TRBD1 (5 bases). CDR3 size: 16 residues. Germline assignment: CDR1 MDHEN and CDR2 SYDVKM. Trimming pared 3 bases from V and 3 bases from J, leaving 14 bases between. CDR3 residues: CASSFTSQVPNEKLFF. The CDR3 DNA reads TGTGCCAGCAGTTTTACATCACAGGTGCCTAATGAAAAACTGTTTTTT.

The chain is built from TRBV6-5 and TRBJ2-7, with 7 positions matching TRBD2. In germline, CDR1 is MNHEY, CDR2 SVGAGI. V shed 4 bases and J 6 bases; nucleotides not matched to a gene: 12. The CDR3 totals 15 residues. The CDR3 loop is CASSLLGPGGGEQYF. CDR3 nucleotide sequence: TGTGCCAGCAGTTTACTCGGCCCGGGCGGGGGCGAGCAGTACTTC.

The chain joins TRBV5-5 to TRBJ2-7, with D possibly TRBD1 on 6 matching bases. The CDR3 consists of 14 residues. With 3 bases removed from V and 6 bases from J, the gap between germline ends came to 16 bases. The germline CDR1 and CDR2 sequences are SGHKS and YYEKEE (reference sequence). The CDR3 DNA follows: TGTGCCAGCAGCTCTTTTGGGACATGGAGCGAGCAGTACTTC. This codes for CASSSFGTWSEQYF.

CDR3 region: CASSYGPKRNTGELFF. The DNA of the CDR3 is TGTGCCAGCAGTTACGGGCCTAAGAGGAACACCGGGGAGCTGTTTTTT. The chain recombines TRBV6-5 with TRBJ2-2; D is undetermined. The CDR3 sequence is 16 residues long. The germline V and J ends were trimmed by 2 bases and 1 base, with 11 bases remaining between them. The germline V gene encodes CDR1 MNHEY and CDR2 SVGAGI.

Here the CDR3 reads CASSPTGANYGYTF. The DNA for the CDR3 is TGTGCCAGCAGTCCGACAGGGGCTAACTATGGCTACACCTTC. V gene TRBV27 combines with J gene TRBJ1-2; TRBD1 matches 8 bases. Trimming at V came to 5 bases and at J to 0 bases, leaving 2 bases not matched to a gene. This CDR3 region has 14 residues. Germline V gene data show CDR1 as MNHEY and CDR2 as SMNVEV (reference sequence).

The chain links TRBV28 to TRBJ1-2, with a tentative D call TRBD1 (5 bases). Trimming shortened V by 8 bases and J by 4 bases, and 8 bases separated the two germline ends. Germline CDR1 MDHEN, CDR2 SYDVKM. This CDR3 is built from 11 residues. The CDR3: CASDSPYGYTF. In DNA, the CDR3 is TGTGCCAGCGACAGCCCCTATGGCTACACCTTC.

V is TRBV5-1 and J is TRBJ1-2; D gene unclear. This CDR3 comprises 12 residues. Germline lookup yields CDR1 SGHRS and CDR2 YFSETQ. V lost 2 bases and J lost 7, with 9 bases in between. Here the CDR3 DNA reads TGCGCCAGCAGCTTAACAGAGTCTGGCTACACCTTC. It translates to CASSLTESGYTF.

This chain links TRBV9 with TRBJ1-2; D call uncertain. The germline V gene has CDR1 SGDLS and CDR2 YYNGEE. The CDR3 runs to 15 residues. Trimming took 0 bases from V and 4 from J, leaving 13 bases between them. The CDR3 loop reads CASSVVEGLGYGYTF. The DNA for the CDR3 is TGTGCCAGCAGCGTAGTTGAAGGGCTTGGCTATGGCTACACCTTC.

The CDR3 sequence: CASSLVSSGSNEQYF. The DNA for the CDR3 is TGTGCCAGCAGCTTAGTGTCTAGCGGGAGCAACGAGCAGTACTTC. This rearrangement joins TRBV7-6 to TRBJ2-7; TRBD2 aligns across 10 bases. From germline, CDR1 is SGHVS and CDR2 FNYEAQ. With V trimmed by 1 base and J by 5 bases, 5 bases remained unmatched. The CDR3 is 15 amino acids.

The chain has TRBV10-3 and TRBJ2-1; possible D gene TRBD2, 6 bases. This CDR3 is built from 14 residues. In germline, CDR1 is ENHRY, CDR2 SYGVKD. The ends were cut back, 3 bases at V and 7 bases at J, with 13 bases in the middle. The CDR3 region has the DNA TGTGCCATCAGTGAAAGCTTAGGAGGGAATGAGCAGTTCTTC. It specifies CAISESLGGNEQFF.

The chain joins TRBV12-3 or TRBV12-4 to TRBJ2-5, with 10 bases that match TRBD2. Losses at the gene ends were 6 bases for V and 9 bases for J; bases not matched to a gene: 7. The CDR3 totals 13 residues. The chain's CDR3 is CASRASGRGAQYF. CDR3 bases: TGTGCCAGCAGAGCTAGCGGGAGAGGGGCCCAGTACTTC.

The chain couples TRBV28 to TRBJ1-5; D gene unclear. CDR1 and CDR2 (germline): MDHEN, SYDVKM. Trimming removed 5 bases from V and 4 bases from J, with 9 bases in between. The CDR3 spans 13 residues. CDR3 sequence (DNA): TGTGCCAGCAGTCCTCCGGTTAATCAGCCCCAGCATTTT. The encoded protein is CASSPPVNQPQHF.

The chain joins TRBV11-2 to TRBJ2-5, with 9 bases identical to TRBD2. V dropped 5 bases and J dropped 7; count of bases not matched to a gene: 11. Germline values: CDR1 SGHAT, CDR2 FQNNGV. The CDR3 length is 15 residues. CDR3 region: CASSGAAGGFGTQYF. For the CDR3, the DNA is TGTGCCAGCAGCGGGGCGGCGGGAGGGTTCGGGACCCAGTACTTC.

This chain uses TRBV10-3 with TRBJ2-7; TRBD2 agrees at 12 bases. V dropped 6 bases and J dropped 7; count of bases not matched to a gene: 10. The length of the CDR3 is 15 residues. CDR1 is ENHRY, CDR2 SYGVKD, per germline. The chain's CDR3 is CAISSRLAGAGEQYF. In DNA form, the CDR3 reads TGTGCCATCAGCTCTCGACTAGCGGGAGCGGGGGAGCAGTACTTC.

The rearrangement links TRBV2 to TRBJ1-1; D unclear. The ends were cut back, 7 bases at V and 4 bases at J, with 10 bases in the middle. Germline-derived CDR1 and CDR2 are SNHLY and FYNNEI. The CDR3 is 12 amino acids. CDR3 DNA: TGTGCCAGCATCTCGTGGGGCACTGAAGCTTTCTTT. The encoded protein is CASISWGTEAFF.